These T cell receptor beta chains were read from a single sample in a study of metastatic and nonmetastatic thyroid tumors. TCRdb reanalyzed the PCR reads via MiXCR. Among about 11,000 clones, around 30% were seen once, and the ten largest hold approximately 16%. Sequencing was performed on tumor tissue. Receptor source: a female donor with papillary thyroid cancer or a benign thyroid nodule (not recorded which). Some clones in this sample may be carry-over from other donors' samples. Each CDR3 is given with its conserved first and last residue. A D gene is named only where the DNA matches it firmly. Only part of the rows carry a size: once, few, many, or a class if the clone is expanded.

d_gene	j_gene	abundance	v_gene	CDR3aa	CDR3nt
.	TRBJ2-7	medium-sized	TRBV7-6	CASSLWGPDSLVVQYF	TGTGCCAGCAGCTTATGGGGGCCGGATTCCCTCGTTGTGCAGTACTTC
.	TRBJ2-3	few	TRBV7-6	CASSQGDTQYF	TGTGCCAGCAGCCAGGGAGATACGCAGTATTTT
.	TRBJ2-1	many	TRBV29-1	CSVEFWQSSYNEQFF	TGCAGCGTTGAGTTTTGGCAGAGCTCCTACAATGAGCAGTTCTTC
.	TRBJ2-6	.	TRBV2	CASTGFGANFLTF	TGTGCCAGCACAGGGTTCGGGGCCAACTTCCTGACTTTC
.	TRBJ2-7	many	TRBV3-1	CASSPASYEQYF	TGTGCCAGCAGCCCCGCTTCCTACGAGCAGTACTTC
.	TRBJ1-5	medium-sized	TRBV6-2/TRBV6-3	CASSGGNQPQHF	TGTGCCAGCAGCGGCGGCAATCAGCCCCAGCATTTT
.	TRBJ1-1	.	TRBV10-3	CAISDWTTVHTEAFF	TGTGCCATCAGTGATTGGACGACGGTTCACACTGAAGCTTTCTTT
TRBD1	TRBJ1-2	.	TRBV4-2	CASSQWDSGFTF	TGTGCCAGCAGCCAGTGGGACAGTGGTTTCACCTTC
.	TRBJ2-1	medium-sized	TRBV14	CASSLGLLYYNEQFF	TGTGCCAGCAGCCTTGGTCTCCTCTACTACAATGAGCAGTTCTTC
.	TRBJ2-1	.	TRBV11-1	CASSLGGTGSYLAGEQFF	TGTGCCAGCAGCTTGGGGGGGACAGGGTCCTACTTAGCGGGAGAGCAGTTCTTC
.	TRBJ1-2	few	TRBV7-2	CASSLVSGDGYTF	TGTGCCAGCAGCTTAGTGTCGGGGGATGGCTACACCTTC
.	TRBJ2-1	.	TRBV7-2	CAGSLAAGHYNEQFF	TGTGCCGGCAGCTTAGCTGCAGGGCACTACAATGAGCAGTTCTTC
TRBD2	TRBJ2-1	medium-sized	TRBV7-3	CASSISGDSWSEQFF	TGTGCCAGCAGTATAAGCGGGGACTCATGGAGTGAGCAGTTCTTC
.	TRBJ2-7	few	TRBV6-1	CASIKGLASYEQYF	TGTGCCAGCATCAAGGGACTTGCATCCTACGAGCAGTACTTC
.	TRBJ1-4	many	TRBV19	CASSQGWKEKLFF	TGTGCCAGTTCCCAAGGGTGGAAGGAAAAACTGTTTTTT
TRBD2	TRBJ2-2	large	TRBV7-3	CASSLDGRDTGELFF	TGTGCCAGCAGCTTAGATGGGAGGGACACCGGGGAGCTGTTTTTT
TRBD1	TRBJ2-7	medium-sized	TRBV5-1	CASSSTGGSYEQYF	TGCGCCAGCAGCTCAACAGGGGGCAGTTACGAGCAGTACTTC
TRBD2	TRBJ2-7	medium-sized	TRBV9	CASSVDTSGSTMSYEQYF	TGTGCCAGCAGCGTAGATACTAGCGGGAGCACTATGAGCTACGAGCAGTACTTC
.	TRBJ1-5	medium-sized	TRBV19	CASSWGGQGNQPQHF	TGTGCCAGTAGCTGGGGGGGACAAGGGAATCAGCCCCAGCATTTT
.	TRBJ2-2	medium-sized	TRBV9	CASSVGQTNTGELFF	TGTGCCAGCAGCGTCGGTCAAACGAACACCGGGGAGCTGTTTTTT
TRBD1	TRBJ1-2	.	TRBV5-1	CASRTGARDYGYTF	TGCGCCAGCAGAACAGGGGCGCGGGACTATGGCTACACCTTC
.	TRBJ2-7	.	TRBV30	CAWGPDSFPYEQYF	TGTGCCTGGGGTCCCGACTCATTTCCCTACGAGCAGTACTTC
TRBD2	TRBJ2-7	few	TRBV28	CASSSGGVPFGAYEQYF	TGTGCCAGCAGCTCCGGGGGGGTACCCTTTGGGGCTTACGAGCAGTACTTC
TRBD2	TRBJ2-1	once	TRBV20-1	CSARVTTRLAGGINEQFF	TGCAGTGCTAGAGTTACCACTAGACTAGCGGGAGGGATCAATGAGCAGTTCTTC
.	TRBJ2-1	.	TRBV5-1	CASSSPDGGSYNEQFF	TGCGCCAGCAGCTCCCCCGATGGGGGCTCCTACAATGAGCAGTTCTTC
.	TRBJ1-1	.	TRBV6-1	CASSVEAIGTAFF	TGTGCCAGCAGTGTGGAGGCAATTGGGACAGCTTTCTTT
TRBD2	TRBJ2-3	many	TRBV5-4	CASSLALSGGAADTQYF	TGTGCCAGCAGCTTGGCACTTAGCGGGGGGGCCGCAGATACGCAGTATTTT
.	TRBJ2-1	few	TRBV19	CASKSGDSSYNEQFF	TGTGCCAGTAAGTCGGGGGATAGCTCCTACAATGAGCAGTTCTTC
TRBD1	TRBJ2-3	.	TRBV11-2	CASSPGQLVGSDTQYF	TGTGCCAGCAGCCCGGGACAGCTGGTCGGGTCTGATACGCAGTATTTT
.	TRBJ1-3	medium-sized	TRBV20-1	CSARHHSGNTIYF	TGCAGTGCTAGACATCACTCTGGAAACACCATATATTTT
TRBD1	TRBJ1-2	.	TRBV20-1	CSARTPLGQGGKNYGYTF	TGCAGTGCTAGAACACCCCTCGGACAGGGGGGGAAAAACTATGGCTACACCTTC
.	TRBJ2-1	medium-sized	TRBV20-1	CSARDADSSSYNEQFF	TGCAGTGCTAGAGACGCGGACTCGAGCTCCTACAATGAGCAGTTCTTC
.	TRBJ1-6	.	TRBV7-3	CASSLIPGDNSPLHF	TGTGCCAGCAGCTTAATTCCGGGGGACAATTCACCCCTCCACTTT
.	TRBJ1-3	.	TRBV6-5	CASSYSGNGNTIYF	TGTGCCAGCAGTTACTCAGGGAATGGAAACACCATATATTTT
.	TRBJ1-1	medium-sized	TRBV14	CASSQDFPTGDDPAPSAFF	TGTGCCAGCAGCCAAGATTTTCCGACAGGTGATGACCCGGCGCCGAGCGCTTTCTTT
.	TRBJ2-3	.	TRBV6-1	CASSPPGWDTQYF	TGTGCCAGCAGCCCCCCGGGTTGGGATACGCAGTATTTT
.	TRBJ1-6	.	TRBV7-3	CASSLSGLSYNSPLHF	TGTGCCAGCAGCTTGTCCGGGCTCTCCTATAATTCACCCCTCCACTTT
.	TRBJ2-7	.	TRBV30	CAWNRGLYYEQYF	TGTGCCTGGAATAGAGGGCTATACTACGAGCAGTACTTC
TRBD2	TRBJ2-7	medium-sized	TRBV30	CAWRPGLAGFGQYF	TGTGCCTGGAGGCCGGGACTAGCGGGATTTGGGCAGTACTTC
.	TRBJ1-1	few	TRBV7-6	CASSSGSTEAFF	TGTGCCAGCAGCTCAGGAAGTACTGAAGCTTTCTTT
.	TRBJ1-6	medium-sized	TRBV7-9	CASSLVPSSPLHF	TGTGCCAGCAGCTTAGTCCCCAGTTCACCCCTCCACTTT
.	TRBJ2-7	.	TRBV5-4	CASSSGEVGEQYF	TGTGCCAGCAGCTCAGGGGAGGTTGGCGAGCAGTACTTC
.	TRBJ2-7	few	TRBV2	CASSLRDIYEKYF	TGTGCCAGCAGCCTAAGGGACATCTACGAGAAGTACTTC
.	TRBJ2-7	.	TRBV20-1	CSASYTSSYEQYF	TGCAGTGCTAGTTACACCTCCTCCTACGAGCAGTACTTC
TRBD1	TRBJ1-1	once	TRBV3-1	CASSPSTGGAEAFF	TGTGCCAGCAGCCCATCGACAGGGGGGGCTGAAGCTTTCTTT
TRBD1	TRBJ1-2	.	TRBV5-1	CASSLTSGGDGYTF	TGCGCCAGCAGCCTCACCTCAGGGGGAGATGGCTACACCTTC
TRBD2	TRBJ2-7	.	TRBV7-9	CASSLVGRDYEQYF	TGTGCCAGCAGCTTAGTCGGGAGGGACTACGAGCAGTACTTC
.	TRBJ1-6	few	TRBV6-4	CASRRAYNSPLHF	TGTGCCAGCAGGCGGGCCTATAATTCACCCCTCCACTTT
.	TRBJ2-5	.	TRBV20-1	CSARNRLEEWKETQYF	TGCAGTGCTAGAAACAGGCTTGAAGAGTGGAAAGAGACCCAGTACTTC
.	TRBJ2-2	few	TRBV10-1	CASKGSRDTGELFF	TGCGCCAGCAAGGGGAGTAGGGACACCGGGGAGCTGTTTTTT
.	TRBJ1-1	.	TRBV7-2	CASSLGRHMNTEAFF	TGTGCCAGCAGCTTAGGACGGCACATGAACACTGAAGCTTTCTTT
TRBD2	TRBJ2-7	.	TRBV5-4	CASSFTPGLAGVGYEQYF	TGTGCCAGCAGCTTTACCCCGGGACTAGCGGGAGTGGGGTACGAGCAGTACTTC
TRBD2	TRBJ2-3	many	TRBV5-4	CASSYGGRNTDTQYF	TGTGCCAGCAGCTACGGCGGGAGGAACACAGATACGCAGTATTTT
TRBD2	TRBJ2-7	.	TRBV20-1	CSALPTSGGIYEQYF	TGCAGTGCTCTGCCTACTAGCGGGGGAATCTACGAGCAGTACTTC
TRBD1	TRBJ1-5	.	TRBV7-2	CASSLEGARRQPRHF	TGTGCCAGCAGCTTAGAGGGGGCCAGGCGTCAGCCCCGGCATTTT
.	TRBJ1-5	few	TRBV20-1	CSVRPLTYPLNQPQHF	TGCAGTGTTAGACCCTTGACGTACCCTCTCAATCAGCCCCAGCATTTT
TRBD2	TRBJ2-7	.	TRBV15	CATSPGWIAGGQGQYF	TGTGCCACCAGCCCTGGCTGGATAGCGGGGGGCCAGGGGCAGTACTTC
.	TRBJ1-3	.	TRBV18	CASSPATDSISGNTIYF	TGTGCCAGCTCACCAGCGACAGACTCGATCTCTGGAAACACCATATATTTT
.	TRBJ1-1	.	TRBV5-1	CASSLEAGPGREAFF	TGCGCCAGCAGCTTGGAGGCGGGCCCGGGCCGTGAAGCTTTCTTT
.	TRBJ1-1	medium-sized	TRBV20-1	CSARDRQRNTEAFF	TGCAGTGCTAGAGATCGCCAGAGGAACACTGAAGCTTTCTTT